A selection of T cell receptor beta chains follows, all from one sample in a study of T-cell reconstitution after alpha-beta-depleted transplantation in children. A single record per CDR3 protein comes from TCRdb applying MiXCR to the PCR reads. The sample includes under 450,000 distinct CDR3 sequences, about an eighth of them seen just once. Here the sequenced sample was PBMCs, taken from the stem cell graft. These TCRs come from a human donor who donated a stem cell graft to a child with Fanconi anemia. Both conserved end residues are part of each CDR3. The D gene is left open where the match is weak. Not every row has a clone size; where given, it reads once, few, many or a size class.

cdr3_aa: CASSKGLNTGELFF
cdr3_nt: TGTGCCAGCAGCAAGGGACTGAACACCGGGGAGCTGTTTTTT
v_call: TRBV7-8
clone_size: -
cdr3_length: 14
j_call: TRBJ2-2
d_call: -

cdr3_aa: CASSTGASYGYTF
cdr3_nt: TGTGCCAGCAGTACAGGGGCAAGCTATGGCTACACCTTC
v_call: TRBV12-3/TRBV12-4
clone_size: many
cdr3_length: 13
j_call: TRBJ1-2
d_call: TRBD1

cdr3_aa: CASSPLPGSTGELFF
cdr3_nt: TGCGCCAGCAGCCCTCTCCCAGGGAGCACCGGGGAGCTGTTTTTT
v_call: TRBV5-1
clone_size: many
cdr3_length: 15
j_call: TRBJ2-2
d_call: -

cdr3_aa: CASSPGTLAYEQYF
cdr3_nt: TGTGCCAGCAGCCCCGGGACACTCGCCTACGAGCAGTACTTC
v_call: TRBV11-1
clone_size: once
cdr3_length: 14
j_call: TRBJ2-7
d_call: -

cdr3_aa: CSVVGAAYNEQFF
cdr3_nt: TGCAGCGTTGTCGGGGCAGCCTACAATGAGCAGTTCTTC
v_call: TRBV29-1
clone_size: many
cdr3_length: 13
j_call: TRBJ2-1
d_call: -

cdr3_aa: CASSTQVPPNSPLHF
cdr3_nt: TGTGCCAGCAGTACCCAGGTGCCCCCAAATTCACCCCTCCACTTT
v_call: TRBV12-3/TRBV12-4
clone_size: many
cdr3_length: 15
j_call: TRBJ1-6
d_call: -

cdr3_aa: CASSPRLLNEQFF
cdr3_nt: TGTGCCAGCAGCCCACGACTCCTTAATGAGCAGTTCTTC
v_call: TRBV7-2
clone_size: -
cdr3_length: 13
j_call: TRBJ2-1
d_call: -

cdr3_aa: CASSNADRVLSTEAFF
cdr3_nt: TGTGCCAGCAGCAACGCAGACAGGGTACTGAGCACTGAAGCTTTCTTT
v_call: TRBV27
clone_size: -
cdr3_length: 16
j_call: TRBJ1-1
d_call: TRBD1

cdr3_aa: CASSYAASYGYTF
cdr3_nt: TGTGCCAGCAGTTACGCAGCCAGCTATGGCTACACCTTC
v_call: TRBV6-2/TRBV6-3
clone_size: -
cdr3_length: 13
j_call: TRBJ1-2
d_call: -

cdr3_aa: CASSFDGGIYGYTF
cdr3_nt: TGTGCCAGCAGCTTCGATGGGGGGATCTATGGCTACACCTTC
v_call: TRBV7-8
clone_size: -
cdr3_length: 14
j_call: TRBJ1-2
d_call: -

cdr3_aa: CATSRDLGYNEQFF
cdr3_nt: TGTGCCACCAGCAGAGACCTCGGATACAATGAGCAGTTCTTC
v_call: TRBV15
clone_size: once
cdr3_length: 14
j_call: TRBJ2-1
d_call: -

cdr3_aa: CAWSVNGDEQFF
cdr3_nt: TGTGCCTGGAGTGTTAATGGGGATGAGCAGTTCTTC
v_call: TRBV30
clone_size: few
cdr3_length: 12
j_call: TRBJ2-1
d_call: -

cdr3_aa: CATSRDRDTGELFF
cdr3_nt: TGTGCCACCAGCAGAGATCGGGACACCGGGGAGCTGTTTTTT
v_call: TRBV15
clone_size: few
cdr3_length: 14
j_call: TRBJ2-2
d_call: -

cdr3_aa: CASTLGGGYTF
cdr3_nt: TGTGCCAGCACCTTGGGAGGCGGCTACACCTTC
v_call: TRBV12-3/TRBV12-4
clone_size: many
cdr3_length: 11
j_call: TRBJ1-2
d_call: -

cdr3_aa: CASHGEGRNRAFF
cdr3_nt: TGTGCCAGCCATGGGGAGGGGAGGAATCGCGCTTTCTTT
v_call: TRBV6-5
clone_size: many
cdr3_length: 13
j_call: TRBJ1-1
d_call: -

cdr3_aa: CASSVGQGDTQYF
cdr3_nt: TGTGCCAGCAGCGTAGGCCAGGGAGATACGCAGTATTTT
v_call: TRBV9
clone_size: many
cdr3_length: 13
j_call: TRBJ2-3
d_call: -

cdr3_aa: CSAEDRAYEQFF
cdr3_nt: TGCAGCGCAGAGGACAGGGCCTATGAGCAGTTCTTC
v_call: TRBV29-1
clone_size: few
cdr3_length: 12
j_call: TRBJ2-1
d_call: TRBD1

cdr3_aa: CASQTGRRTDTQYF
cdr3_nt: TGTGCTAGCCAGACTGGAAGACGCACAGATACGCAGTATTTT
v_call: TRBV19
clone_size: few
cdr3_length: 14
j_call: TRBJ2-3
d_call: -

cdr3_aa: CASRRGLAGGRDTQYF
cdr3_nt: TGCGCCAGCAGACGCGGACTAGCGGGGGGGCGAGATACGCAGTATTTT
v_call: TRBV5-1
clone_size: few
cdr3_length: 16
j_call: TRBJ2-3
d_call: TRBD2

cdr3_aa: CASSADKGSYEQYF
cdr3_nt: TGTGCCAGCAGTGCAGATAAGGGTTCCTACGAGCAGTACTTC
v_call: TRBV6-1
clone_size: few
cdr3_length: 14
j_call: TRBJ2-7
d_call: -

cdr3_aa: CASSLLAGGGHEQFF
cdr3_nt: TGCGCCAGCAGCTTATTGGCGGGGGGCGGGCATGAGCAGTTCTTC
v_call: TRBV5-1
clone_size: few
cdr3_length: 15
j_call: TRBJ2-1
d_call: TRBD2

cdr3_aa: CASSRDLNRAGTAFF
cdr3_nt: TGTGCCAGCAGCCGGGATTTAAACAGGGCGGGGACAGCTTTCTTT
v_call: TRBV7-2
clone_size: -
cdr3_length: 15
j_call: TRBJ1-1
d_call: -